The rows below give T cell receptor beta chains drawn from one sample of a study of cytomegalovirus exposure and HLA in healthy donors. Only in-frame clones appear in the TCRdb table, and some are missing; sequencing was by immunoSEQ multiplex PCR. Here the sample spans over 150,000 clones, around 75% being singletons. The sequenced material came from PBMCs. Receptors originate from a male donor in good health and CMV-seronegative. CDR3s include the opening cysteine and the closing phenylalanine or tryptophan. The D gene is left open where the match is weak. Clone sizes are given selectively: once, few, many, or a class where the clone is expanded.

d_gene	abundance	v_gene	j_gene	CDR3nt	CDR3aa
TRBD1	few	TRBV6-5	TRBJ1-1	TGTGCCAGCAGTTACGGACAGGGCGCCACTGAAGCTTTCTTT	CASSYGQGATEAFF
.	.	TRBV12-5	TRBJ1-5	TGTGCTAGTGGTTTGCAGGGGTTTCAGCCCCAGCATTTT	CASGLQGFQPQHF
.	.	TRBV27	TRBJ1-3	TGTGCCAGCAGTCCAGGACTTCTCTCTGGAAACACCATATATTTT	CASSPGLLSGNTIYF
TRBD2	.	TRBV15	TRBJ2-1	TGTGCCACCAGCAGGGGAGCGGGGGGTGGCAATGAGCAGTTCTTC	CATSRGAGGGNEQFF
.	few	TRBV6-4	TRBJ2-7	TGTGCCAGCAGCCCAGGGGAGGGCCCCCCCTACGAGCAGTACTTC	CASSPGEGPPYEQYF
TRBD1	.	TRBV7-3	TRBJ1-1	TGTGCCAGCAGCAGACAGGGGTTCACTGAAGCTTTCTTT	CASSRQGFTEAFF
.	few	TRBV10-2	TRBJ2-5	TGCGCCCGCAAAAGAGGGGGGGTATACCAAGAGACCCAGTACTTC	CARKRGGVYQETQYF
.	.	TRBV6-5	TRBJ1-1	TGTGCCAGCAGTTACTCATCCGGAGGGGTGGGCACTGAAGCTTTCTTT	CASSYSSGGVGTEAFF
TRBD2	.	TRBV30	TRBJ2-7	TGTGCCTGGAGAAAAGGACTAGCGGGAGGGCGTTCCGAAACCTACGAGCAGTACTTC	CAWRKGLAGGRSETYEQYF
.	.	TRBV6-6	TRBJ1-2	TGTGCCAGCAGTTACCAGGGACAACAGGGCTACACCTTC	CASSYQGQQGYTF
TRBD2	.	TRBV7-9	TRBJ2-2	TGTTCCAGCAGCTTACTTTGGGCGGGGGCGAACACCGGGGAGCTGTTTTTT	CSSSLLWAGANTGELFF
TRBD2	few	TRBV9	TRBJ2-1	TGTGCCAGCAGCGTAGGGACTAGAGTCTACAATGAGCAGTTCTTC	CASSVGTRVYNEQFF
.	.	TRBV30	TRBJ2-4	TGTGCCTGGAGTGTACTCGGGAGCAAGGACATTCAGTACTTC	CAWSVLGSKDIQYF
.	.	TRBV29-1	TRBJ2-7	TGCAGCGTTGAAGACGGCGGAGCCTACGAGCAGTACTTC	CSVEDGGAYEQYF
.	.	TRBV6-6	TRBJ1-5	TGTGCCAGCAGTTACTCCGGGGGGAGCAATCAGCCCCAGCATTTT	CASSYSGGSNQPQHF
TRBD1	.	TRBV11-2	TRBJ2-7	TGTGCCAGCAGGACGGGACAGGGTTACGAGCAGTACTTC	CASRTGQGYEQYF
TRBD2	.	TRBV5-4	TRBJ2-1	TGTGCCAGCAGCTTCGGAGCGGGAGTAAAGGGTAATGAGCAGTTCTTC	CASSFGAGVKGNEQFF
.	.	TRBV15	TRBJ2-1	TGTGCCACCAGCAGAGATTCCGGCAATGAGCAGTTCTTC	CATSRDSGNEQFF
.	.	TRBV2	TRBJ1-1	TGTGCCAGCAATACAGGGTCCCCCCGCACTGAAGCTTTCTTT	CASNTGSPRTEAFF
.	.	TRBV28	TRBJ2-2	TGTGCCAGCAGTTCGGTGGTCAGGACGAACACCGGGGAGCTGTTTTTT	CASSSVVRTNTGELFF
.	.	TRBV19	TRBJ1-4	TGTGCCAGTAGTATAGGCTATGTTAATGAAAAACTGTTTTTT	CASSIGYVNEKLFF
.	.	TRBV28	TRBJ2-1	TGTGCCAGCACCCCAGGGGATTGGAATGAGCAGTTCTTC	CASTPGDWNEQFF
.	.	TRBV5-1	TRBJ1-1	TGCGCCAGCAGCTTTTTAGGGGTGACTGAAGCTTTCTTT	CASSFLGVTEAFF
.	.	TRBV6-5	TRBJ2-7	TGTGCCAGCAGTTACGCGGCGCCAGGGGCGTGGGAGCAGTACTTC	CASSYAAPGAWEQYF
TRBD1	few	TRBV6-5	TRBJ2-7	TGTGCCAGCAACCCGGGACAGGGGAGAAACGAGCAGTACTTC	CASNPGQGRNEQYF
.	.	TRBV10-3	TRBJ1-5	TGTGCCACACTGTCGAGCGACGATTCGGGTCAGCCCCAGCATTTT	CATLSSDDSGQPQHF
.	once	TRBV30	TRBJ1-5	TGTGCCTGGAGTGGGGCAGGGGATCAGCCCCAGCATTTT	CAWSGAGDQPQHF
.	.	TRBV27	TRBJ2-7	TGTGCCAGCAGTTTAATCCCAGGGGGGAAACGGCAGTACTTC	CASSLIPGGKRQYF
.	.	TRBV7-2	TRBJ2-6	TGTGCCAGCAGCTTAGAAGTAGGAGCTGGGGCCAACGTCCTGACTTTC	CASSLEVGAGANVLTF
.	.	TRBV28	TRBJ2-3	TGTGCCAGCAGTTTAAGCGCGGCAGATACGCAGTATTTT	CASSLSAADTQYF
TRBD2	.	TRBV19	TRBJ2-7	TGCGCAACGGGGGGGGCGCAAGAGACCTACGAGCAGTACTTC	CATGGAQETYEQYF
.	.	TRBV5-1	TRBJ1-5	TGCGCCAGCAGCCCGCGGGGGGATCAGCCCCAGCATTTT	CASSPRGDQPQHF
TRBD2	.	TRBV2	TRBJ2-7	TGTGCCAGCAGGGCTCAACTAGCGGGGGGGGCCGAGCAGTACTTC	CASRAQLAGGAEQYF
TRBD1	.	TRBV6-6	TRBJ1-5	TGTGCCAGTCAGACAGGGGAATACCAGCCCCAGCATTTT	CASQTGEYQPQHF
TRBD1	few	TRBV30	TRBJ2-6	TGTGCCTGGGGGGACAGGGGGCGCGCAGCTGGGGCCAACGTCCTGACTTTC	CAWGDRGRAAGANVLTF
.	.	TRBV4-3	TRBJ1-1	TGCGCCAGCAGCCAAGCGGAGGGCGGCACTGAAGCTTTCTTT	CASSQAEGGTEAFF
TRBD2	.	TRBV9	TRBJ2-7	TGTGCCAGCAGCGTAGGGGTAGCGGGGGGTTACGAGCAGTACTTC	CASSVGVAGGYEQYF
.	.	TRBV30	TRBJ1-5	TGTGCCTGGAGTGTGGGGGGAGATCAGCCCCAGCATTTT	CAWSVGGDQPQHF
.	.	TRBV7-3	TRBJ1-2	TGTGCCAGCAGCCCGACAGCCGATCGAAACTATGGCTACACCTTC	CASSPTADRNYGYTF
.	.	TRBV4-1	TRBJ2-5	TGCGCCAGCAGCCAAAGTCCCGGGGTAGAGACCCAGTACTTC	CASSQSPGVETQYF
TRBD2	few	TRBV7-6	TRBJ2-3	TGTGCCAGCAGTGAGCGGGATAGCACAGATACGCAGTATTTT	CASSERDSTDTQYF
.	few	TRBV9	TRBJ2-3	TGTGCCAGCAGCGCTTTTAGCACAGATACGCAGTATTTT	CASSAFSTDTQYF
.	.	TRBV6-1	TRBJ1-5	TGTGCCAGCAGTGGAACGGGTGATCAGCCCCAGCATTTT	CASSGTGDQPQHF